Each of the 16 T cell receptor beta chains below was sequenced from the same sample in a study of OX40 agonist ivuxolimab in advanced cancers. The table came from immunoSEQ multiplex PCR; TCRdb's copy has only in-frame clones and leaves some out. The profile shows about 59,000 clones, about 85% of them singletons. The sequences come from CD4+ or CD8+ T cells sorted from blood, collected in a trial of the OX40 agonist ivuxolimab. The receptors originated from an adult with an advanced solid tumor such as melanoma, head and neck, liver or kidney cancer.

The CDR3 loop reads CAISESQGAGNEFF. CDR3 in DNA: TGTGCCATCAGTGAGTCCCAAGGGGCGGGAAATGAGTTCTTC. The rearrangement uses TRBV10-3 and TRBJ2-1, with a weak D call TRBD2 (6 bases). This CDR3 region has 14 residues. In germline, CDR1 is ENHRY, CDR2 SYGVKD. V lost 0 bases and J lost 14, with 17 bases in between.

This chain's CDR3 is CASSYSTWNTEAFF. The CDR3 coding sequence is TGTGCCAGCAGTTACTCTACCTGGAACACTGAAGCTTTCTTT. The chain recombines TRBV6-5 with TRBJ1-1; D not resolved. CDR3 length: 14 amino acids. CDR1 MNHEY and CDR2 SVGAGI come from the germline V gene. Between the trimmed V and J ends, which lost 0 bases and 1 base, there was a span of 6 bases.

This clone was seen only once. The chain joins TRBV18 to TRBJ1-2; TRBD1 aligns across 7 bases. Germline CDR1 and CDR2: KGHSH and LQKENI. The CDR3 is 13 residues long. V was clipped by 3 bases and J by 2 bases; unmatched bases: 0. CDR3 protein: CASSPGQNYGYTF. The CDR3 DNA is TGTGCCAGCTCACCGGGACAGAACTATGGCTACACCTTC. Full variable domain (rest looked up from reference TRBV18 and TRBJ1-2): NAGVMQNPRHLVRRRGQEARLRCSPMKGHSHVYWYRQLPEEGLKFMVYLQKENIIDESGMPKERFSAEFPKEGPSILRIQQVVRGDSAAYFCASSPGQNYGYTFGSGTRLTVV.

The sample holds one count of this clone. This chain links TRBV4-1 with TRBJ1-2; 10 bases match TRBD1. Germline CDR1 is MGHRA and CDR2 is YSYEKL. CDR3 size: 14 residues. The V segment lost 4 bases and the J segment 6 bases; nucleotides outside the gene matches: 5. Here the CDR3 reads CASSPRDRGDGYTF. CDR3 bases: TGCGCCAGCAGCCCCCGGGACAGGGGAGATGGCTACACCTTC.

Points on this clone: Distinct nucleotide sequences in the sample also encode this CDR3. This chain connects TRBV5-8 to TRBJ1-6; D is uncertain. The CDR3 length is 16 residues. Germline values: CDR1 SGHTS, CDR2 YDEGEE. Trimming removed 3 bases from V and 4 bases from J, with 14 bases in between. As DNA, the CDR3 is TGTGCCAGCAGCTCCGCGGGGAACCGTTATAATTCACCCCTCCACTTT. It translates to CASSSAGNRYNSPLHF.

This clone appeared once. This sequence joins TRBV18 and TRBJ1-6; 8 bases map to TRBD1. In germline, CDR1 is KGHSH, CDR2 LQKENI. V lost 5 bases to trimming and J lost 10 bases; unmatched junction nucleotides: 13. The CDR3 runs to 16 residues. CDR3 nucleotide sequence: TGTGCCAGCTCATCCGGATTACAGGGGGATCTCTCACCCCTCCACTTT. It codes for CASSSGLQGDLSPLHF.

This chain joins TRBV7-9 and TRBJ2-5, with 10 bases lining up with TRBD1. CDR3 length equals 17 residues. V shed 2 bases and J 4 bases; nucleotides not matched to a gene: 10. CDR1 is SEHNR and CDR2 is FQNEAQ in the germline V gene (reference sequence). CDR3 residues: CASSLRPSGTGAETQYF. Here the CDR3 DNA reads TGTGCCAGCAGCTTAAGGCCCAGTGGGACAGGGGCAGAGACCCAGTACTTC.

The chain joins TRBV28 to TRBJ2-6; D not certain. V was trimmed by 6 bases and J by 0 bases, leaving 9 bases between them. In germline, CDR1 is MDHEN, CDR2 SYDVKM. This CDR3 contains 15 residues. CDR3: CASSSASSGANVLTF. The DNA of the CDR3 is TGTGCCAGCAGCTCCGCCAGCTCTGGGGCCAACGTCCTGACTTTC.

V usage is TRBV6-6 and J usage is TRBJ2-7, with a weak D call TRBD1 (6 bases). The CDR3 covers 14 residues. V shed 0 bases and J shed 4 bases, with 10 bases lying between them. In germline, CDR1 is MNHNY, CDR2 SVGAGI (reference sequence). The CDR3 DNA reads TGTGCCAGCAGTTACTCCGGGACACTATACGAGCAGTACTTC. This gives the protein CASSYSGTLYEQYF.

This chain links TRBV28 with TRBJ1-5; 9 bases match TRBD1. The CDR3 runs 15 residues. Unmatched junction bases numbered 5, after V lost 3 bases and J lost 5 bases. Germline CDR1 MDHEN, CDR2 SYDVKM. DNA for the CDR3: TGTGCCAGCAGTTTCCCGGGACAGGGCGATCAGCCCCAGCATTTT. Translated: CASSFPGQGDQPQHF.

This clone was counted once. This chain uses TRBV10-3 with TRBJ2-3, with 9 bases identical to TRBD2. This CDR3 is 16 amino acids long. Trimming at V came to 3 bases and at J to 4 bases, leaving 8 bases not matched to a gene. Germline assignment: CDR1 ENHRY and CDR2 SYGVKD. The CDR3 DNA reads TGTGCCATCAGTGATTCCGCGGGAGGGACCGCAGATACGCAGTATTTT. It translates to CAISDSAGGTADTQYF.

The chain has TRBV28 and TRBJ1-3; the D gene is possibly TRBD1 (5 bases). There are 18 residues in the CDR3. V lost 2 bases, J lost 4 bases, and 21 bases lay in between. Germline-derived CDR1 and CDR2 are MDHEN and SYDVKM. The CDR3 loop is CASSLGGEVPIRGNTIYF. DNA of the CDR3: TGTGCCAGCAGTTTAGGGGGTGAAGTTCCAATAAGGGGAAACACCATATATTTT.

V and J are TRBV27 and TRBJ1-5, with D maybe TRBD1 (5 bases). Trimming stripped 5 bases from V and 7 bases from J, with 9 bases between. This CDR3 region has 12 residues. Germline V lookup: CDR1 MNHEY, CDR2 SMNVEV (reference sequence). The CDR3 DNA sequence: TGTGCCAGCAGTAATACAGGCCAGCCCCAGCATTTT. Amino acid sequence: CASSNTGQPQHF.

V is TRBV7-9 and J is TRBJ1-3; possibly TRBD1 for D (5 bases). Trimming shortened V by 5 bases and J by 0 bases, and 11 bases separated the two germline ends. CDR3 length: 15 amino acids. Looked up from germline, CDR1 is SEHNR and CDR2 is FQNEAQ (reference sequence). The CDR3 is CASSPQGLSGNTIYF. The DNA for the CDR3 is TGTGCCAGCAGCCCGCAGGGACTCTCTGGAAACACCATATATTTT. Using reference TRBV7-9 and TRBJ1-3 for the parts outside the CDR3, the full variable domain is DTGVSQNPRHKITKRGQNVTFRCDPISEHNRLYWYRQTLGQGPEFLTYFQNEAQLEKSRLLSDRFSAERPKGSFSTLEIQRTEQGDSAMYLCASSPQGLSGNTIYFGEGSWLTVV.

This clone was detected once. This chain connects TRBV7-9 to TRBJ2-2, with TRBD2 matching 7 bases. V lost 4 bases to trimming and J lost 1 base; unmatched junction nucleotides: 3. Germline values: CDR1 SEHNR, CDR2 FQNEAQ (reference sequence). CDR3 size: 15 residues. The CDR3 DNA is TGTGCCAGCAGCTCAGCGGGATTGAACACCGGGGAGCTGTTTTTT. This gives the protein CASSSAGLNTGELFF.

This chain joins TRBV5-8 and TRBJ2-3, with TRBD2 identical over 11 bases. V shed 4 bases, J shed 5 bases, and the junction held 9 bases outside the gene matches. CDR1 is SGHTS and CDR2 is YDEGEE in the germline V gene. The CDR3 has 16 amino acids. The CDR3, as DNA: TGTGCCAGCAGCCGTTCCGTAGCGGGAGGGATAGATACGCAGTATTTT. Translated, it gives CASSRSVAGGIDTQYF.